This entry concerns a single T cell receptor (beta chain). The antigen remains undetermined. The sample originates from a study of cytomegalovirus exposure and HLA in healthy donors. PCR employed 60 Vbeta and 13 Jbeta primers. Profiled with immunoSEQ multiplex PCR; TCRdb holds only in-frame clones, not every one. The sample data list 130,000 or so clones. Study findings and constraints: A few V segments could not be told apart, such as TRBV6-2 and TRBV6-3, and were left out.

CDR3 length: 13 residues. After removal of 4 bases from V and 6 bases from J, the junction contained 0 bases not matched to a gene. The germline V gene has CDR1 SGHKS and CDR2 YYEKEE (reference sequence). Specimen: PBMCs. This chain links TRBV5-5 with TRBJ1-6; 8 nucleotides match TRBD1. The origin of this receptor is a woman aged 40 to 50 in good health and CMV-seronegative. CDR3 protein: CASSDRGNSPLHF. In nucleotides, the CDR3 is TGTGCCAGCAGCGACAGGGGTAATTCACCCCTCCACTTT.